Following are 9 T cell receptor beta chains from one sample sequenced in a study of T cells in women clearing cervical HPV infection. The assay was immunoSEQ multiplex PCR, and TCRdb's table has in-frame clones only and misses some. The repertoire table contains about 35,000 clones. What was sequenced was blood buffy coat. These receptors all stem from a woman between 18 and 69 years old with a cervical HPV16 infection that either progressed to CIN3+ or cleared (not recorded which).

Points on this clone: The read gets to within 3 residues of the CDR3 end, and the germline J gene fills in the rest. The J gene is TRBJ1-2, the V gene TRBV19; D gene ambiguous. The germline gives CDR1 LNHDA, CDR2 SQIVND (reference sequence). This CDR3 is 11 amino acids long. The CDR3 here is CAAFTGAGYTF. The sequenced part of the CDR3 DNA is TGTGCCGCTTTTACTGGTGCCGGC.

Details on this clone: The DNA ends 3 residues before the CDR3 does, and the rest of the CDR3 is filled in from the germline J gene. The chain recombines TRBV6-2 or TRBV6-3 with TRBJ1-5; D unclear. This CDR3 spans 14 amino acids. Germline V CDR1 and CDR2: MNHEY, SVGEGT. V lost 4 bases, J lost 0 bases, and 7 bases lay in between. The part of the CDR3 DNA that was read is TGTGCCAGCAGTTTGCGGAATAGCAATCAGCCC. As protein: CASSLRNSNQP. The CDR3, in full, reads CASSLRNSNQPQHF.

This chain's CDR3 is CASSLQGGADTQYF. The part of the CDR3 DNA that was read is TGTGCCAGCAGTTTACAGGGGGGCGCAGATACG. The J gene is TRBJ2-3, the V gene TRBV2; the match to TRBD1 covers 8 bases. The read falls 3 residues short of the CDR3 end, and the missing part is taken from the germline J gene. CDR1 is SNHLY, CDR2 FYNNEI, per germline. This CDR3 spans 14 amino acids. V lost 5 bases to trimming and J lost 4 bases; unmatched junction nucleotides: 5.

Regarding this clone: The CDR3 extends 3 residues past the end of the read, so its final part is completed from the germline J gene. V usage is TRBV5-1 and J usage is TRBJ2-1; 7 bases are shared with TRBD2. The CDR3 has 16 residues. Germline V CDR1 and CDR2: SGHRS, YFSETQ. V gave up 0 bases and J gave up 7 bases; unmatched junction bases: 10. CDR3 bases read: TGCGCCAGCAGCTTGGATGGCGGGAGATTTGAGAATGAG. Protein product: CASSLDGGRFENE. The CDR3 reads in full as CASSLDGGRFENEQFF.

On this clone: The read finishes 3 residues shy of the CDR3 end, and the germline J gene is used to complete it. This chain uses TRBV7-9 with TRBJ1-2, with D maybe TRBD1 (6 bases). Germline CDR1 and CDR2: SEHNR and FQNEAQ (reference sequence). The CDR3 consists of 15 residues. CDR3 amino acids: CASSLQAGEKNGYTF. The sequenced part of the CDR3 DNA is TGTGCCAGCAGCTTACAAGCAGGGGAAAAAAACGGC.

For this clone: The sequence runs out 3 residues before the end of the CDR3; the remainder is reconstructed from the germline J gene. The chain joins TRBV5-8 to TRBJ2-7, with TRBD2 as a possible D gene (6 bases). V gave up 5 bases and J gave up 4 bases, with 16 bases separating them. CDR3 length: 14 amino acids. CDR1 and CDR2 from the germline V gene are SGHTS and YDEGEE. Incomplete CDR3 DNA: TGTGCCAGCAGTAAGCAATGGAGCGGGTACGAG. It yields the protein CASSKQWSGYE. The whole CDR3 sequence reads CASSKQWSGYEQYF.

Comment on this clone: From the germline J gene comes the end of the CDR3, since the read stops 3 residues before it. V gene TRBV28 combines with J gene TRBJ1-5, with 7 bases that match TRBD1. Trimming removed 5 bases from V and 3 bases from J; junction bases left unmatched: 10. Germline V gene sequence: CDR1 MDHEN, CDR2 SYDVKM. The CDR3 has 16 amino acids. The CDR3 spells CASSPQLDRFNQPQHF. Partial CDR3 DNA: TGTGCCAGCAGTCCCCAACTGGACAGGTTCAATCAGCCC.

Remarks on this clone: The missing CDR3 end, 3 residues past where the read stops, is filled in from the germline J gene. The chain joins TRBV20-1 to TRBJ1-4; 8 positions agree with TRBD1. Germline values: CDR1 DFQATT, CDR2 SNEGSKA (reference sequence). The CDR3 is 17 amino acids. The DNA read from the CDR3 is TGCAGTGCTAGAGATCTCGGACAGGGTTCCTATAATTCACCA. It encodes CSARDLGQGSYNSP. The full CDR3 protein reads CSARDLGQGSYNSPLFF.

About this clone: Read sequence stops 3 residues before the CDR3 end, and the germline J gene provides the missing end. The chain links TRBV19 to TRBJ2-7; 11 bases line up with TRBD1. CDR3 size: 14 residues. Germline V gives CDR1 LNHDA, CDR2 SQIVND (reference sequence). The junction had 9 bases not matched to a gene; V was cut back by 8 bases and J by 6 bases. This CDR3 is CASGGQGGPFEQYF. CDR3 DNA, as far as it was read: TGTGCCAGTGGGGGACAGGGGGGCCCCTTCGAG.